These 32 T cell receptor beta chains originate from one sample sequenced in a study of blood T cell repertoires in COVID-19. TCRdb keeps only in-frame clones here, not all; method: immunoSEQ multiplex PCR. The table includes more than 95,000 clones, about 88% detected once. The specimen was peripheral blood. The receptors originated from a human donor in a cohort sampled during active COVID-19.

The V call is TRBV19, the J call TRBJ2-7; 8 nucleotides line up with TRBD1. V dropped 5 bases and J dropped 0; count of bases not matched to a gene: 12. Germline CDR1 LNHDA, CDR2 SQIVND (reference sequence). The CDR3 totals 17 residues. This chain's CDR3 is CASSPPRGQDSSYEQYF. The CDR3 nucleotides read TGTGCCAGTAGTCCCCCCAGGGGACAGGATTCCTCCTACGAGCAGTACTTC.

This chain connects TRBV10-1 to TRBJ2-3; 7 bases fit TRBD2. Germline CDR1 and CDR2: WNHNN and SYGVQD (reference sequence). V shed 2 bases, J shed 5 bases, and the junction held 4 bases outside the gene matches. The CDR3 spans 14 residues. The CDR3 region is CASSEGRARDTQYF. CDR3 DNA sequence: TGCGCCAGCAGTGAGGGGAGGGCCCGAGATACGCAGTATTTT.

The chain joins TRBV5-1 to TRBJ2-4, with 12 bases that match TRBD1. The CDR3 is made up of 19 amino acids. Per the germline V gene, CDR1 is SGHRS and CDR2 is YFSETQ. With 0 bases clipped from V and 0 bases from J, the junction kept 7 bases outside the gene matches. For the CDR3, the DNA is TGCGCCAGCAGCTTGGTGGGACAGGGGGCAGGAGGAGCCAAAAACATTCAGTACTTC. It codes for CASSLVGQGAGGAKNIQYF.

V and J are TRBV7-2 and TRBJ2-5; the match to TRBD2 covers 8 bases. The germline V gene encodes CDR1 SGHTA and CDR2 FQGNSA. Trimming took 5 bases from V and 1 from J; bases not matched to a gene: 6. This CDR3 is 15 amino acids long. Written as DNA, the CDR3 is TGTGCCAGCAGCCCCCCCGGGAGGGTCCAAGAGACCCAGTACTTC. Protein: CASSPPGRVQETQYF.

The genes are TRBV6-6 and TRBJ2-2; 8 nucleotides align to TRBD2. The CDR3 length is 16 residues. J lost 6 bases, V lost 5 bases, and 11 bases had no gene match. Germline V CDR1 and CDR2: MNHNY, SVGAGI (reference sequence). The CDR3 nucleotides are TGTGCCAGCAGTCCCCCTATCAGCGGGAGTCCCGGGGAGCTGTTTTTT. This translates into CASSPPISGSPGELFF.

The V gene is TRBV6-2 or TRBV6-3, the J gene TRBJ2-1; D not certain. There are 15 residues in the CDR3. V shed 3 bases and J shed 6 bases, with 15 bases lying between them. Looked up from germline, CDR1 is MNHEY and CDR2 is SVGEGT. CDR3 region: CASSYSYNRGNEQFF. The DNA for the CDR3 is TGTGCCAGCAGTTATTCCTATAATAGAGGCAATGAGCAGTTCTTC.

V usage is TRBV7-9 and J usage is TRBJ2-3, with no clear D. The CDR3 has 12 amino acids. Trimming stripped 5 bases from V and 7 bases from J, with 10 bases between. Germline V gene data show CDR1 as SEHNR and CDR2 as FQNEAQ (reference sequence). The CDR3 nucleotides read TGTGCCAGCAGCCCCCTCCAGAATACGCAGTATTTT. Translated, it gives CASSPLQNTQYF.

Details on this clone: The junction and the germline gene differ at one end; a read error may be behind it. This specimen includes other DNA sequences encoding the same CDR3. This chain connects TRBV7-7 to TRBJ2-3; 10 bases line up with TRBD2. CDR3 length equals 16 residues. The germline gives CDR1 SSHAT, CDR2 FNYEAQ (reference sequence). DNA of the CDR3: TGTGCTAGCAGCCCAACAGGGACTAGCGTCGCAGATACGCAGTATTTT. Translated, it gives CASSPTGTSVADTQYF.

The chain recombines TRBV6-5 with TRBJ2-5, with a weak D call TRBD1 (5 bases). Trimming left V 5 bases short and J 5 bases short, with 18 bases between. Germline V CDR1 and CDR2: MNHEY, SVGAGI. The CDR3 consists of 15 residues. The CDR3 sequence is CASSRTKGRRETQYF. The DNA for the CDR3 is TGTGCCAGCAGTCGTACCAAGGGGCGCCGGGAGACCCAGTACTTC.

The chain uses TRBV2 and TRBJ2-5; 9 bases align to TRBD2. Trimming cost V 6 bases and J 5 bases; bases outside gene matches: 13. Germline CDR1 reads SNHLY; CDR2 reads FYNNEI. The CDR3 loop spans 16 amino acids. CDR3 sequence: CASRRDWAGGVETQYF. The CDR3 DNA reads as TGTGCCAGCAGAAGGGACTGGGCGGGAGGGGTCGAGACCCAGTACTTC.

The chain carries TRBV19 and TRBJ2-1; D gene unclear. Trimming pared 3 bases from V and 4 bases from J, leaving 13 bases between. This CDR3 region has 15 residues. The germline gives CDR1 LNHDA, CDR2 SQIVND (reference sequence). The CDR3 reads CASSMGRLEYNEQFF. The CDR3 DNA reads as TGTGCCAGTAGTATGGGCAGGTTAGAATACAATGAGCAGTTCTTC. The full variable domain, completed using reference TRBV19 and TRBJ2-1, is DGGITQSPKYLFRKEGQNVTLSCEQNLNHDAMYWYRQDPGQGLRLIYYSQIVNDFQKGDIAEGYSVSREKKESFPLTVTSAQKNPTAFYLCASSMGRLEYNEQFFGPGTRLTVL.

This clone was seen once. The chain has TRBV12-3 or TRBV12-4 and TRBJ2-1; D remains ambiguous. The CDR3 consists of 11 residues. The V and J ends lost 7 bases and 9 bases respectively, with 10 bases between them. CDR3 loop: CASTLSGEQFF. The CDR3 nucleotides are TGTGCCAGCACCCTATCGGGTGAGCAGTTCTTC.

The CDR3 coding sequence is TGTGCCAGCAGTTTCGATAGCGGGAGGGCCAACAATGAGCAGTTCTTC. Translated: CASSFDSGRANNEQFF. The rearrangement links TRBV27 to TRBJ2-1; TRBD2 aligns across 11 bases. Germline assignment: CDR1 MNHEY and CDR2 SMNVEV (reference sequence). CDR3 length equals 16 residues. After removal of 3 bases from V and 5 bases from J, the junction contained 6 bases not matched to a gene.

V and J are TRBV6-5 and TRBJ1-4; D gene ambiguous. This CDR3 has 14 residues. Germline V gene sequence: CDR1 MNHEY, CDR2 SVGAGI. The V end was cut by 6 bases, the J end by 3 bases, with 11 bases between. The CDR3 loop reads CASSLLDSNEKLFF. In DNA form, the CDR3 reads TGTGCCAGCAGCCTTCTTGACTCTAATGAAAAACTGTTTTTT.

The chain's CDR3 is CASSYAQANEQFF. The CDR3 nucleotides read TGTGCCAGCAGTTACGCGCAGGCCAATGAGCAGTTCTTC. The rearrangement joins TRBV6-5 to TRBJ2-1; no clear D gene. CDR1 is MNHEY, CDR2 SVGAGI, per germline. V lost 2 bases and J 6 bases, leaving 8 bases between the germline ends. The CDR3 totals 13 residues.

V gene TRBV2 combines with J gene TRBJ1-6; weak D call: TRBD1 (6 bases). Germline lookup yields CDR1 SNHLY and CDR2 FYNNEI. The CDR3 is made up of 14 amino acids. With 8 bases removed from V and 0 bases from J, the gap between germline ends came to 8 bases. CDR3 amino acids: CASGQSSYNSPLHF. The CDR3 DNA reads TGTGCCAGCGGACAGAGCTCCTATAATTCACCCCTCCACTTT.

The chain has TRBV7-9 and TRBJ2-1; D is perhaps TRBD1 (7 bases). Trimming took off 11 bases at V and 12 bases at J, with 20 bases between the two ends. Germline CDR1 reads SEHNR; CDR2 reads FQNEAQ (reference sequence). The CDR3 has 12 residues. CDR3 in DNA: TGTGCCTCTGGAGGGGGCGAAATCGGGCAGTTCTTC. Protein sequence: CASGGGEIGQFF.

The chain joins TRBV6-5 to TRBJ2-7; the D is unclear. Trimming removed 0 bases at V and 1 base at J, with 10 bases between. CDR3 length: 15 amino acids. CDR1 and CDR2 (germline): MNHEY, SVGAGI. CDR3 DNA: TGTGCCAGCAGTTACTCGTATTCGTCTTCCTACGAGCAGTACTTC. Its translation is CASSYSYSSSYEQYF.

The CDR3: CASTPDGGRVETQYF. For the CDR3, the DNA is TGTGCCAGCACCCCAGATGGCGGCCGAGTGGAGACCCAGTACTTC. This chain links TRBV28 with TRBJ2-5; no clear D gene. Trimming removed 7 bases at V and 5 bases at J, with 20 bases between. The germline V gene encodes CDR1 MDHEN and CDR2 SYDVKM. CDR3 size: 15 residues. Based on the CDR3 plus reference TRBV28 and TRBJ2-5, the full variable domain is DVKVTQSSRYLVKRTGEKVFLECVQDMDHENMFWYRQDPGLGLRLIYFSYDVKMKEKGDIPEGYSVSREKKERFSLILESASTNQTSMYLCASTPDGGRVETQYFGPGTRLLVL.

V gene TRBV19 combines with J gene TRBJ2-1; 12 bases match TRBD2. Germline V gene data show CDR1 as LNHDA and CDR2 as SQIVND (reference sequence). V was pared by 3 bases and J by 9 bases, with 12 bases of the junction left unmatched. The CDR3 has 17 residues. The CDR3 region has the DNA TGTGCCAGTAGTATCACTAGCGGGGGGTGGTATTATAGTGAGCAGTTCTTC. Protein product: CASSITSGGWYYSEQFF.

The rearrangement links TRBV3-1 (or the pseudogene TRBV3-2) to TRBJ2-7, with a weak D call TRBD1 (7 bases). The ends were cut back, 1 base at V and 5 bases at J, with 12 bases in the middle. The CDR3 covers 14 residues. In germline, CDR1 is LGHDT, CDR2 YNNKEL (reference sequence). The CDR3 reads CASSQVGRGDEQYF. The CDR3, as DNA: TGTGCCAGCAGCCAAGTGGGCAGGGGGGACGAGCAGTACTTC.

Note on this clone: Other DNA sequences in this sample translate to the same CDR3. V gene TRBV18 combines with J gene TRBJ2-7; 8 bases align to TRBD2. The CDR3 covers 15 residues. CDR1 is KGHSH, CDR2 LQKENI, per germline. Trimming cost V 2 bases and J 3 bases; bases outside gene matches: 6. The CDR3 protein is CASSPGAGGNYEQYF. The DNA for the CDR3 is TGTGCCAGCTCACCAGGGGCGGGGGGAAACTACGAGCAGTACTTC.

The CDR3 spells CASIGVNQEKLFF. DNA for the CDR3: TGTGCCTCCATAGGAGTTAACCAGGAAAAACTGTTTTTT. V usage is TRBV6-5 and J usage is TRBJ1-4; D remains ambiguous. Trimming shortened V by 11 bases and J by 8 bases, and 18 bases separated the two germline ends. Looked up from germline, CDR1 is MNHEY and CDR2 is SVGAGI. The CDR3 loop spans 13 amino acids.

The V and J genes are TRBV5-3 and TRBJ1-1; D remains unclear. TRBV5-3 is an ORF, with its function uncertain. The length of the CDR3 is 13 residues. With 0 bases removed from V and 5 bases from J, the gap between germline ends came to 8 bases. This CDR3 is CARSLVRETEAFF. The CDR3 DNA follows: TGTGCCAGAAGCTTGGTCCGGGAGACTGAAGCTTTCTTT.

The CDR3 reads CASSLFDGTGLGNTIYF. DNA for the CDR3: TGTGCCAGCAGCTTATTTGACGGGACAGGGTTAGGAAACACCATATATTTT. This chain joins TRBV7-6 and TRBJ1-3, with 9 bases aligning to TRBD1. Germline V lookup: CDR1 SGHVS, CDR2 FNYEAQ. Trimming removed 2 bases from V and 4 bases from J; junction bases left unmatched: 9. CDR3 length: 17 residues.

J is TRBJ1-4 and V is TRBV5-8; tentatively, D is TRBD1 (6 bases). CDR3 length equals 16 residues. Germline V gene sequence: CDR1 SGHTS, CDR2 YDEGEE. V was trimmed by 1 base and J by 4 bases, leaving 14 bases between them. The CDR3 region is CASSLTQDRFNEKLFF. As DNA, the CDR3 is TGTGCCAGCAGCTTGACCCAAGACAGGTTTAATGAAAAACTGTTTTTT.

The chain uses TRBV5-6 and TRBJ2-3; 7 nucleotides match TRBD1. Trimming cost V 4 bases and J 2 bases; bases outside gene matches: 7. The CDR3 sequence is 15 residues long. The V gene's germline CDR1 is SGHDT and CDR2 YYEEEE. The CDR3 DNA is TGTGCCAGCAGCCCGGAAGGGGGCTTCACAGATACGCAGTATTTT. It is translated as CASSPEGGFTDTQYF. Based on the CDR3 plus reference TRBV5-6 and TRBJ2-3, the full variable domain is DAGVTQSPTHLIKTRGQQVTLRCSPKSGHDTVSWYQQALGQGPQFIFQYYEEEERQRGNFPDRFSGHQFPNYSSELNVNALLLGDSALYLCASSPEGGFTDTQYFGPGTRLTVL.

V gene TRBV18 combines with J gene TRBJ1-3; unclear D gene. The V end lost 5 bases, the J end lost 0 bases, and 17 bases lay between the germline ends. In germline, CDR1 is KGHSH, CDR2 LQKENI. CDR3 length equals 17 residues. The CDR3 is CASSASGFQVSGNTIYF. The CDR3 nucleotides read TGTGCCAGCTCAGCCAGCGGGTTTCAGGTCTCTGGAAACACCATATATTTT.

The CDR3 nucleotides are TGTGCCAGCAACGAGAGGACTCCGGGACTAGCGATCCCTCATCCTCCCGGGCAGTACTTC. Residues: CASNERTPGLAIPHPPGQYF. The chain recombines TRBV11-3 with TRBJ2-7; 10 bases are a match to TRBD2. The trim removed 7 bases at V and 9 bases at J, leaving 30 bases unmatched. Germline V gene data show CDR1 as SGHNT and CDR2 as YENEEA. The CDR3 has 20 amino acids. The whole variable domain, remainder taken from reference TRBV11-3 and TRBJ2-7, is EAGVVQSPRYKIIEKKQPVAFWCNPISGHNTLYWYLQNLGQGPELLIRYENEEAVDDSQLPKDRFSAERLKGVDSTLKIQPAELGDSAVYLCASNERTPGLAIPHPPGQYFGPGTRLTVT.

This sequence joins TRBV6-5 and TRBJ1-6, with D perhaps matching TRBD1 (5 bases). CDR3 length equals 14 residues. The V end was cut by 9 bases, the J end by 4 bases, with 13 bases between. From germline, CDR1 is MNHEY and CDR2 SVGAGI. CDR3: CARGGERYNSPLHF. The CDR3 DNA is TGTGCCAGGGGGGGGGAGAGATATAATTCACCCCTCCACTTT.

DNA of the CDR3: TGTGCCAGCAGCCCAGGACAGGGGGCATCACCCCTCCACTTT. Its translation is CASSPGQGASPLHF. The gene calls are TRBV7-9 and TRBJ1-6, with 11 positions matching TRBD1. Germline lookup yields CDR1 SEHNR and CDR2 FQNEAQ (reference sequence). The CDR3 is 14 residues long. The V and J ends lost 5 bases and 10 bases, in that order; junction bases with no gene match: 4. The entire variable domain, with the rest obtained from reference TRBV7-9 and TRBJ1-6, is as follows: DTGVSQNPRHKITKRGQNVTFRCDPISEHNRLYWYRQTLGQGPEFLTYFQNEAQLEKSRLLSDRFSAERPKGSFSTLEIQRTEQGDSAMYLCASSPGQGASPLHFGNGTRLTVT.

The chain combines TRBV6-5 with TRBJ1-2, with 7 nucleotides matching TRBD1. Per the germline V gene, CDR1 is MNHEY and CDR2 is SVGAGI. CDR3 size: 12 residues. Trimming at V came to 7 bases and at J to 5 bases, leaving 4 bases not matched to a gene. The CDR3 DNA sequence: TGTGCCAGCAAGACAGGGTATTATGGCTACACCTTC. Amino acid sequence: CASKTGYYGYTF.